One sample yielded the 25 T cell receptor beta chains listed below, sequenced in a study of T cells after yellow fever vaccination. MiXCR, run by TCRdb on the 5' RACE reads, gives a single entry per CDR3 protein. This table holds approximately 550,000 distinct CDR3 sequences, about 14% found once. The input for sequencing was PBMCs, taken on the day of the yellow fever booster vaccination. Source of these receptors: a man under 40 who received the YFV17D yellow fever vaccine.

CDR3 DNA: TGTGCCAGCAGCTCCCCGACAGGGATATACAATGAGCAGTTCTTC. Its protein is CASSSPTGIYNEQFF. The chain has TRBV7-3 and TRBJ2-1; 7 nucleotides agree with TRBD1. Looked up from germline, CDR1 is SGHTA and CDR2 is FQGTGA. J gave up 4 bases and V 4 bases, and 7 bases lay outside the gene matches. CDR3 size: 15 residues. The whole variable domain, remainder taken from reference TRBV7-3 and TRBJ2-1, is GAGVSQTPSNKVTEKGKYVELRCDPISGHTALYWYRQSLGQGPEFLIYFQGTGAADDSGLPNDRFFAVRPEGSVSTLKIQRTERGDSAVYLCASSSPTGIYNEQFFGPGTRLTVL.

The chain joins TRBV20-1 to TRBJ1-2, with a weak D call TRBD1 (6 bases). The V gene lost 0 bases and the J gene lost 6 bases, with 20 bases spanning the gap. The CDR3 totals 16 residues. CDR1 and CDR2 (germline): DFQATT, SNEGSKA (reference sequence). The CDR3 DNA reads as TGCAGTGCTAGAGATCTATTTTCAGGGGAGGGAGATGGCTACACCTTC. Translation: CSARDLFSGEGDGYTF.

V usage is TRBV2 and J usage is TRBJ2-5, with 12 bases aligning to TRBD2. Trimming cost V 6 bases and J 4 bases; bases outside gene matches: 6. The CDR3 spans 15 residues. Germline CDR1 reads SNHLY; CDR2 reads FYNNEI. CDR3 residues: CASSWLAGGGETQYF. CDR3 sequence (DNA): TGTGCCAGCAGCTGGCTAGCGGGAGGGGGAGAGACCCAGTACTTC.

V is TRBV11-2 and J is TRBJ2-1; D gene unclear. V was trimmed by 0 bases and J by 6 bases, leaving 15 bases between them. Germline V gene lookup returns CDR1 SGHAT and CDR2 FQNNGV. This CDR3 is built from 16 residues. CDR3 coding DNA: TGTGCCAGCAGCTTAGATTCCTCGGTCTTAGGCAATGAGCAGTTCTTC. Translating it yields CASSLDSSVLGNEQFF.

V and J are TRBV20-1 and TRBJ2-7; TRBD1 might be the D (6 bases). Germline V gives CDR1 DFQATT, CDR2 SNEGSKA (reference sequence). Trimming took 3 bases from V and 5 from J, leaving 17 bases between them. CDR3 length: 14 amino acids. The CDR3 nucleotides read TGCAGTGCTAGCGGAGGAAGTGGGGACAACGAGCAGTACTTC. This sequence encodes CSASGGSGDNEQYF.

This clonotype was counted between two and nine times. The CDR3 nucleotides read TGTGCCAGCAGTGCCGGTACAGGGGTTCTCAACGAGCAGTACTTC. It encodes CASSAGTGVLNEQYF. V usage is TRBV27 and J usage is TRBJ2-7, with 7 bases aligning to TRBD1. The ends lost 5 bases at V and 5 bases at J; junction bases unmatched: 12. Germline-derived CDR1 and CDR2 are MNHEY and SMNVEV (reference sequence). This CDR3 is built from 15 residues.

The rearrangement links TRBV20-1 to TRBJ1-4; possibly TRBD1 for D (6 bases). The germline V gene encodes CDR1 DFQATT and CDR2 SNEGSKA (reference sequence). The CDR3 covers 14 residues. Trimming left V 2 bases short and J 8 bases short, with 15 bases between. The CDR3 DNA reads TGCAGTGCTAGAATCACAGGGACACAAGAAAAACTGTTTTTT. This encodes CSARITGTQEKLFF.

This clonotype was counted only a few times. The chain couples TRBV6-1 to TRBJ2-7, with a weak D call TRBD2 (6 bases). CDR1 is MNHNS and CDR2 is SASEGT in the germline V gene. The CDR3 is 15 residues long. V was trimmed by 5 bases and J by 3 bases, leaving 17 bases between them. CDR3 DNA: TGTGCCAGCAGTCTCACAACGGGGGAACTCTACGAGCAGTACTTC. Translated: CASSLTTGELYEQYF.

This clonotype was counted at least ten times. Sequence at one end of the junction differs from germline and may be a read error. J is TRBJ2-6 and V is TRBV7-2; TRBD1 or TRBD2 may be the D gene (5 bases each). Germline V gene sequence: CDR1 SGHTA, CDR2 FQGNSA. The CDR3 is 16 amino acids. For the CDR3, the DNA is TGCGCCAGCAGCTTGGTTGGGGGCTCTGGGGCCAACGTCCTGACTTTC. This sequence encodes CASSLVGGSGANVLTF.

This clonotype came up a few times. The chain joins TRBV11-2 to TRBJ2-3; possibly TRBD1 for D (5 bases). The CDR3 extends over 13 amino acids. V was cut by 4 bases and J by 4 bases, with 9 bases left in between. The germline V gene has CDR1 SGHAT and CDR2 FQNNGV. The CDR3 here is CASSSPGPDTQYF. CDR3 bases: TGTGCCAGCAGCTCCCCAGGGCCAGATACGCAGTATTTT.

This chain uses TRBV2 with TRBJ2-3; D might be TRBD1 (5 bases). Germline V lookup: CDR1 SNHLY, CDR2 FYNNEI. Trimming cost V 6 bases and J 5 bases, with 18 bases left between them. The CDR3 spans 15 residues. The CDR3, as DNA: TGTGCCAGCAGGAACAGGTCTCCCTGGGTAGATACGCAGTATTTT. Its translation is CASRNRSPWVDTQYF. The complete variable domain, with remaining parts taken from reference TRBV2 and TRBJ2-3, reads EPEVTQTPSHQVTQMGQEVILRCVPISNHLYFYWYRQILGQKVEFLVSFYNNEISEKSEIFDDQFSVERPDGSNFTLKIRSTKLEDSAMYFCASRNRSPWVDTQYFGPGTRLTVL.

This clonotype has only a few counts. The chain is built from TRBV6-2 or TRBV6-3 and TRBJ2-3, with 10 bases that match TRBD2. The CDR3 has 16 residues. CDR1 and CDR2 from the germline V gene are MNHEY and SVGEGT. The J segment lost 2 bases and the V segment lost 7 bases, leaving 9 bases of the junction unmatched. CDR3 loop: CASKKRTSGNTDTQYF. CDR3 DNA: TGTGCCAGCAAAAAACGGACTAGCGGAAACACAGATACGCAGTATTTT.

The chain links TRBV5-1 to TRBJ2-4; weak D call: TRBD1 (5 bases). The CDR3 has 13 amino acids. Germline lookup yields CDR1 SGHRS and CDR2 YFSETQ. Trimming left V 5 bases short and J 7 bases short, with 13 bases between. The CDR3 reads CASRTPPGNIQYF. As DNA, the CDR3 is TGCGCCAGCAGGACTCCGCCAGGGAACATTCAGTACTTC. Drawing the rest from reference TRBV5-1 and TRBJ2-4, the complete variable domain is KAGVTQTPRYLIKTRGQQVTLSCSPISGHRSVSWYQQTPGQGLQFLFEYFSETQRNKGNFPGRFSGRQFSNSRSEMNVSTLELGDSALYLCASRTPPGNIQYFGAGTRLSVL.

There are many counts of this clonotype. The chain joins TRBV5-1 to TRBJ2-7; 10 bases map to TRBD1. Germline V gene sequence: CDR1 SGHRS, CDR2 YFSETQ. This CDR3 comprises 14 residues. Trimming took 4 bases from V and 6 from J; bases not matched to a gene: 7. The CDR3 DNA is TGCGCCAGCAGCCTAAGGACAGGGGGTGCCGAGCAGTACTTC. It yields the protein CASSLRTGGAEQYF. The full variable domain, in which reference TRBV5-1 and TRBJ2-7 provide the parts outside the CDR3, is KAGVTQTPRYLIKTRGQQVTLSCSPISGHRSVSWYQQTPGQGLQFLFEYFSETQRNKGNFPGRFSGRQFSNSRSEMNVSTLELGDSALYLCASSLRTGGAEQYFGPGTRLTVT.

In this sample, this clonotype turned up a few times. J is TRBJ1-2 and V is TRBV5-1; 8 bases line up with TRBD1. The germline gives CDR1 SGHRS, CDR2 YFSETQ. The CDR3 contains 12 residues. Trimming took 4 bases from V and 7 from J; bases not matched to a gene: 3. DNA of the CDR3: TGCGCCAGCAGCCTGGACAGGGTTGGCTACACCTTC. Its translation is CASSLDRVGYTF.

The V call is TRBV6-5, the J call TRBJ2-1; no firm D call. The CDR3 extends over 14 amino acids. V lost 0 bases and J 7 bases, leaving 10 bases between the germline ends. The germline gives CDR1 MNHEY, CDR2 SVGAGI. CDR3 bases: TGTGCCAGCAGTTACTCGAATGGCGGAAATGAGCAGTTCTTC. This translates into CASSYSNGGNEQFF.

This clonotype was counted at least ten times. The rearrangement joins TRBV20-1 to TRBJ2-7; 7 bases map to TRBD1. This CDR3 has 12 residues. CDR1 and CDR2 (germline): DFQATT, SNEGSKA (reference sequence). Losses at the gene ends were 5 bases for V and 1 base for J; bases not matched to a gene: 2. Here the CDR3 DNA reads TGCAGTGCTTCAGGGGGTTCCTACGAGCAGTACTTC. Its translation: CSASGGSYEQYF.

In this sample, this clonotype turned up a few times. The chain is built from TRBV9 and TRBJ2-1; perhaps TRBD2 as D (6 bases). V was cut by 0 bases and J by 7 bases, with 14 bases left in between. The germline CDR1 and CDR2 sequences are SGDLS and YYNGEE. This CDR3 region has 15 residues. CDR3 residues: CASSVGSLASNEQFF. DNA for the CDR3: TGTGCCAGCAGCGTAGGTTCTCTAGCGAGTAATGAGCAGTTCTTC.

This chain links TRBV27 with TRBJ1-5; TRBD1 aligns across 9 bases. J was trimmed by 7 bases and V by 6 bases; bases with no gene match: 10. CDR3 length equals 15 residues. Germline assignment: CDR1 MNHEY and CDR2 SMNVEV (reference sequence). CDR3 region: CASRSDRGGYQPQHF. The CDR3 DNA follows: TGTGCCAGCAGATCGGACAGGGGTGGTTACCAGCCCCAGCATTTT.

This clonotype came up once. This chain links TRBV6-4 with TRBJ1-1; tentative D call: TRBD1 (6 bases). The CDR3 length is 14 residues. Trimming cost V 6 bases and J 8 bases, with 19 bases left between them. The germline gives CDR1 MRHNA, CDR2 SNTAGT. The chain's CDR3 is CASSAQGRIGEAFF. The CDR3 DNA follows: TGTGCCAGCAGCGCCCAGGGGCGTATAGGCGAAGCTTTCTTT.

V gene TRBV13 combines with J gene TRBJ2-3; 8 bases map to TRBD2. The V gene end was trimmed by 2 bases and the J gene end by 8 bases; junction bases not matched to a gene: 9. This CDR3 comprises 15 residues. CDR1 is PRHDT, CDR2 FYEKMQ, per germline (reference sequence). The CDR3 loop reads CASSLRTSGSITQYF. DNA for the CDR3: TGTGCCAGCAGCTTACGGACCAGCGGGAGTATTACGCAGTATTTT. The whole variable domain, filled in from reference TRBV13 and TRBJ2-3, reads AAGVIQSPRHLIKEKRETATLKCYPIPRHDTVYWYQQGPGQDPQFLISFYEKMQSDKGSIPDRFSAQQFSDYHSELNMSSLELGDSALYFCASSLRTSGSITQYFGPGTRLTVL.

This sequence joins TRBV7-2 and TRBJ2-7; D gene uncertain. The germline V gene encodes CDR1 SGHTA and CDR2 FQGNSA. V gave up 3 bases and J gave up 6 bases, with 12 bases separating them. The CDR3 is made up of 13 amino acids. The chain's CDR3 is CASSLRIQAEQYF. Written as DNA, the CDR3 is TGTGCCAGCAGCTTGCGCATCCAGGCCGAGCAGTACTTC.

This clonotype was counted between two and nine times. This rearrangement joins TRBV30 to TRBJ2-7, with 8 bases identical to TRBD1. The CDR3 runs to 12 residues. In germline, CDR1 is GTSNPN, CDR2 SVGIG (reference sequence). The V gene end was trimmed by 5 bases and the J gene end by 4 bases; junction bases not matched to a gene: 4. CDR3 sequence reads: CAWGDRRYEQYF. In DNA form, the CDR3 reads TGTGCCTGGGGGGACAGGAGATACGAGCAGTACTTC. Variable domain in full (rest from reference TRBV30 and TRBJ2-7): SQTIHQWPATLVQPVGSPLSLECTVEGTSNPNLYWYRQAAGRGLQLLFYSVGIGQISSEVPQNLSASRPQDRQFILSSKKLLLSDSGFYLCAWGDRRYEQYFGPGTRLTVT.

The chain is built from TRBV7-9 and TRBJ1-3, with 9 bases that match TRBD1. V shed 5 bases, J shed 0 bases, and the junction held 8 bases outside the gene matches. CDR1 and CDR2 (germline): SEHNR, FQNEAQ (reference sequence). This CDR3 region has 17 residues. CDR3 amino acids: CASSGGTGPSSGNTIYF. In DNA form, the CDR3 reads TGTGCCAGCAGCGGGGGGACAGGGCCAAGCTCTGGAAACACCATATATTTT.

This clonotype was detected a few times. This CDR3 is CASSPLAGKGSRDQPQHF. The DNA for the CDR3 is TGTGCCAGCTCACCTTTGGCAGGGAAAGGTTCTAGGGACCAGCCCCAGCATTTT. The chain uses TRBV18 and TRBJ1-5, with a tentative D call TRBD1 (5 bases). The CDR3 is 18 amino acids. Germline CDR1 KGHSH, CDR2 LQKENI. The ends were cut back, 3 bases at V and 7 bases at J, with 25 bases in the middle.